This TCR beta chain was profiled in a study of cytomegalovirus exposure and HLA in healthy donors. Profiling relied on immunoSEQ multiplex PCR, and the TCRdb table lists in-frame clones only, not all of them. In the table there are 150,000 to 200,000 clones, roughly 90% of which are singletons. The donors were members of the validation cohort, which comprised 90 to 150 subjects and was separate from the first cohort of 730 or so subjects. In germline, CDR1 is SEHNR, CDR2 FQNEAQ (reference sequence). The CDR3 sequence is 13 residues long. V was clipped by 1 base and J by 3 bases, with 7 bases between them.

Sequenced sample: PBMCs. The clonotype comes from a woman under 30 in good health and CMV-seronegative. The chain links TRBV7-9 to TRBJ2-7; the D is unclear. DNA of the CDR3: TGTGCCAGCAGCTTAGATAGTTTCTACGAGCAGTACTTC. Amino acids: CASSLDSFYEQYF.